This T cell receptor beta chain was documented in a study of blood T cell repertoires in COVID-19. Between the trimmed V and J ends, which lost 4 bases and 3 bases, there was a span of 15 bases. The CDR3 is made up of 15 amino acids. Germline CDR1 and CDR2: LGHDT and YNNKEL (reference sequence). Measured with immunoSEQ multiplex PCR; TCRdb has only the in-frame clones, and not every one. The table shows fewer than 65,000 clones, with more than 80% occurring only once. The sample comprised peripheral blood. The chain joins TRBV3-1 (or the pseudogene TRBV3-2) to TRBJ1-2; tentatively, D is TRBD1 (6 bases). The clonotype comes from a woman aged 55 to 70 with COVID-19, enrolled during active disease. The CDR3 DNA reads as TGTGCCAGCAGCCCCCTGATGACAGGTGACTATGGCTACACCTTC. It yields the protein CASSPLMTGDYGYTF.